These 10 T cell receptor beta chains came from one sample sequenced in a study of post-analysis software for immune sequencing data. TCR beta cDNA libraries included unique molecular identifiers. MiXCR, applied by TCRdb to the PCR reads, yields one record per CDR3 protein. The table has roughly 200,000 distinct CDR3 sequences, roughly 30% seen once; the top ten hold more than 3%. No antigens are known for them. Notes on the study in general: TRBV5-6, TRBV5-1 and TRBV20-1 belonged to a set of roughly 5 TRBV segments that were more frequent in patients than controls.

The sequencing input was blood. Receptors were obtained from a girl younger than 18 with multiple sclerosis.

Details on this clonotype: A much larger clone differs from this one at a single base, so this may be a read error. V usage is TRBV4-2 and J usage is TRBJ2-7; 7 positions agree with TRBD1. The V gene's germline CDR1 is LGHNA and CDR2 YNFKEQ. CDR3 size: 15 residues. CDR3 sequence reads: CAGSQTRQGYYEQYF. The CDR3 coding sequence is TGTGCCGGCAGCCAAACGAGACAGGGTTACTACGAGCAGTACTTC.

As for this clonotype: A read error is possible here, since a much larger clone lies one base away. The CDR3 sequence: CASSKGQGNGQFF. The CDR3 DNA is TGTGCCAGCAGCAAGGGACAGGGCAATGGGCAGTTCTTC. The chain is built from TRBV6-2 or TRBV6-3 and TRBJ2-1, with TRBD1 matching over 9 bases. This CDR3 has 13 amino acids. From germline, CDR1 is MNHEY and CDR2 SVGEGT.

This clonotype has at least ten counts. The gene calls are TRBV29-1 and TRBJ2-7, with D maybe TRBD2 (6 bases). The CDR3 contains 13 residues. Germline V gene data show CDR1 as SQVTM and CDR2 as ANQGSEA. V was trimmed by 4 bases and J by 0 bases, leaving 10 bases between them. CDR3 residues: CSVAGTGSYEQYF. Here the CDR3 DNA reads TGCAGCGTTGCTGGGACTGGCTCCTACGAGCAGTACTTC.

The table lists this clonotype with a few counts. The chain is built from TRBV9 and TRBJ2-4; 10 positions match TRBD1. With 4 bases clipped from V and 13 bases from J, the junction kept 11 bases outside the gene matches. This CDR3 is 14 amino acids long. Germline lookup yields CDR1 SGDLS and CDR2 YYNGEE. The CDR3, as DNA: TGTGCCAGCAGCCCGGGGACAGGGGTGTCTGAGCAGTACTTC. This sequence encodes CASSPGTGVSEQYF.

This clonotype was seen repeatedly, ten times or more. The chain uses TRBV5-5 and TRBJ2-5; D is perhaps TRBD1 or TRBD2 (6 bases each). Trimming shortened V by 2 bases and J by 2 bases, and 13 bases separated the two germline ends. This CDR3 has 15 amino acids. In germline, CDR1 is SGHKS, CDR2 YYEKEE (reference sequence). CDR3 amino acids: CASSFGGPTQETQYF. DNA for the CDR3: TGTGCCAGCAGCTTCGGGGGCCCTACTCAAGAGACCCAGTACTTC.

This clonotype was found a few times. The chain is built from TRBV20-1 and TRBJ1-1; D perhaps matches TRBD1 (5 bases). CDR1 is DFQATT, CDR2 SNEGSKA, per germline (reference sequence). The CDR3 spans 11 residues. This CDR3 is CRPSGTTEAFF. The CDR3 DNA follows: TGCAGGCCTTCAGGGACCACTGAAGCTTTCTTT.

The chain employs TRBV20-1 and TRBJ1-5; tentatively, D is TRBD1 (5 bases). The ends were cut back, 1 base at V and 11 bases at J, with 21 bases in the middle. CDR3 length: 15 amino acids. Per the germline V gene, CDR1 is DFQATT and CDR2 is SNEGSKA (reference sequence). Here the CDR3 DNA reads TGCAGTGCTAGAGTGACCGGGACGGGGAGGCAGACCCAGCATTTT. It encodes CSARVTGTGRQTQHF.

In regard to this clonotype: A much larger clonotype is one base distant, so this may be a read error. V is TRBV10-3 and J is TRBJ2-1; 9 nucleotides agree with TRBD1. The CDR3 is made up of 15 amino acids. CDR1 and CDR2 (germline): ENHRY, SYGVKD. V dropped 8 bases and J dropped 10; count of bases not matched to a gene: 15. The CDR3 nucleotides read TGTGCCATCCGTGCACCGGGACAGGGTTTTAACGAGCAGTTCTTC. This encodes CAIRAPGQGFNEQFF.

This sequence joins TRBV5-1 and TRBJ2-7; perhaps TRBD2 as D (6 bases). This CDR3 region has 15 residues. V was cut by 4 bases and J by 5 bases, with 19 bases left in between. Germline assignment: CDR1 SGHRS and CDR2 YFSETQ. The CDR3 bases are TGCGCCAGCAGCCCGGAGGCGGGGAGGAACGACGAGCAGTACTTC. Protein: CASSPEAGRNDEQYF.

This clonotype was seen ten or more times. The CDR3 here is CASSGLAATDTQYF. The CDR3 nucleotides are TGTGCCAGCAGCGGACTAGCGGCCACAGATACGCAGTATTTT. The gene calls are TRBV6-1 and TRBJ2-3; 10 bases are a match to TRBD2. This CDR3 spans 14 amino acids. Germline V gives CDR1 MNHNS, CDR2 SASEGT. Trimming took 6 bases from V and 2 from J; bases not matched to a gene: 2.